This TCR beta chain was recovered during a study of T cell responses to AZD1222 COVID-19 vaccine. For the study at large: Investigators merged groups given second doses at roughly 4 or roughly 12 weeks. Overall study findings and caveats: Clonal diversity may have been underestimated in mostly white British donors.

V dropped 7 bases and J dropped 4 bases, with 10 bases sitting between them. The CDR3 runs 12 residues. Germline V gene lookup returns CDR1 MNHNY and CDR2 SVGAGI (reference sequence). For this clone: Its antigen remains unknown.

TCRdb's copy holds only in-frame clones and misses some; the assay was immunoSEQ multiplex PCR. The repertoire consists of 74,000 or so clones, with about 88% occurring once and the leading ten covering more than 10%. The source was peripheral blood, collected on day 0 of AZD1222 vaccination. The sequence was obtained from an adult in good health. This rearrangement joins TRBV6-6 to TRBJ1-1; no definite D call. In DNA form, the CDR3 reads TGTGCCAGCAATACCGCGGGCACTGAAGCTTTCTTT. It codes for CASNTAGTEAFF.